The present entry profiles one TCR beta chain with its context. The data belong to a study of blood T cell repertoires in COVID-19. Overall study context: PBMCs, B-cell-depleted T cells, or T cells were the source of the cDNA or gDNA that made up the material.

Trimming took off 5 bases at V and 14 bases at J, with 13 bases between the two ends. The CDR3 extends over 11 amino acids. The method was immunoSEQ multiplex PCR; TCRdb's version includes in-frame clones alone and lacks a portion of them. Among fewer than 350,000 clones listed, 85% were seen once. The sequencing input was PBMCs or T cells enriched from blood (not recorded which). The V and J genes are TRBV12-3 or TRBV12-4 and TRBJ2-1; D is perhaps TRBD2 (6 bases). This TCR was sampled from a woman younger than 45 who had been exposed to COVID-19. This CDR3 is CASSTTGTEFF. CDR3 nucleotides: TGTGCCAGCAGTACCACCGGGACTGAGTTCTTC.